The 32 T cell receptor beta chains given below trace back to one sample, sequenced in a study of identical twins. One entry per CDR3 protein results from TCRdb running MiXCR on the 5' RACE reads. The table has 250,000 to 300,000 distinct CDR3 sequences, around 8.8% seen once. This same sample was also part of a study on yellow fever vaccine responses in identical twins.

Sequencing was carried out using CD8+ T cells sorted from blood. These receptor sequences come from a woman aged 18-35 years in good health.

This clonotype was seen a few times. V and J are TRBV6-5 and TRBJ2-3; weak D call: TRBD1 (6 bases). The CDR3 spans 17 residues. Germline CDR1 is MNHEY and CDR2 is SVGAGI. With 0 bases removed from V and 2 bases from J, the gap between germline ends came to 15 bases. The CDR3 DNA reads TGTGCCAGCAGTTACTCGAGCCAGGGGATCCCCACAGATACGCAGTATTTT. Protein: CASSYSSQGIPTDTQYF.

This chain connects TRBV29-1 to TRBJ2-7, with 10 positions matching TRBD1. Germline CDR1 is SQVTM and CDR2 is ANQGSEA. The CDR3 is 12 amino acids. J gave up 3 bases and V 7 bases, and 3 bases lay outside the gene matches. CDR3 DNA: TGCAGCGCAGGGACAGGGGTCTACGAGCAGTACTTC. Residues: CSAGTGVYEQYF.

V is TRBV6-5 and J is TRBJ2-7, with D perhaps given as TRBD1 or TRBD2 (6 bases each). Trimming removed 0 bases at V and 5 bases at J, with 17 bases between. This CDR3 spans 16 amino acids. Germline V gives CDR1 MNHEY, CDR2 SVGAGI. The DNA for the CDR3 is TGTGCCAGCAGTTACTCCGTCGGGGGCGCATCCCACGAGCAGTACTTC. Translated: CASSYSVGGASHEQYF.

This clonotype was counted at least ten times. V is TRBV5-6 and J is TRBJ1-3, with no clear D. This CDR3 spans 14 amino acids. V lost 5 bases, J lost 0 bases, and 9 bases lay in between. Looked up from germline, CDR1 is SGHDT and CDR2 is YYEEEE. The CDR3 sequence: CASSGEFSGNTIYF. The CDR3 nucleotides read TGTGCCAGCAGTGGGGAATTCTCTGGAAACACCATATATTTT.

This clonotype was counted ten times or more. The chain has TRBV10-3 and TRBJ2-7, with D uncertain. CDR1 and CDR2 (germline): ENHRY, SYGVKD. The V gene lost 6 bases and the J gene lost 0 bases, with 9 bases spanning the gap. This CDR3 has 13 residues. The CDR3, as DNA: TGTGCCATCAGATCAGGAAGCTCCTACGAGCAGTACTTC. Residues: CAIRSGSSYEQYF.

This clonotype has ten or more counts. The chain recombines TRBV29-1 with TRBJ2-1, with 9 nucleotides matching TRBD2. The CDR3 contains 13 residues. Germline assignment: CDR1 SQVTM and CDR2 ANQGSEA. V shed 4 bases, J shed 4 bases, and the junction held 2 bases outside the gene matches. The CDR3 bases are TGCAGCGTTGGGACTAGCGATTACAATGAGCAGTTCTTC. Amino acid sequence: CSVGTSDYNEQFF.

The V gene is TRBV27, the J gene TRBJ2-2, with TRBD2 identical over 8 bases. This CDR3 has 17 amino acids. V shed 4 bases, J shed 7 bases, and the junction held 14 bases outside the gene matches. Germline assignment: CDR1 MNHEY and CDR2 SMNVEV (reference sequence). This CDR3 reads CASSSTKPGLGGGELFF. The CDR3 coding sequence is TGTGCCAGCAGTTCTACTAAACCGGGACTAGGAGGCGGGGAGCTGTTTTTT.

This clonotype was recorded at least ten times. The rearrangement uses TRBV2 and TRBJ2-3; D is unresolved. Trimming pared 3 bases from V and 6 bases from J, leaving 4 bases between. Germline V CDR1 and CDR2: SNHLY, FYNNEI. The CDR3 covers 11 residues. The CDR3 nucleotides read TGTGCCAGCAGTGAGGGGGATACGCAGTATTTT. Translation gives CASSEGDTQYF.

This chain uses TRBV7-8 with TRBJ2-5; the match to TRBD1 covers 8 bases. The CDR3 covers 15 residues. Germline V gene data show CDR1 as SGHVS and CDR2 as FQNEAQ. V lost 1 base to trimming and J lost 3 bases; unmatched junction nucleotides: 4. The CDR3 sequence is CASSLVSGQEETQYF. The CDR3, as DNA: TGTGCCAGCAGCTTAGTGTCGGGACAGGAAGAGACCCAGTACTTC.

The chain uses TRBV28 and TRBJ2-1; maybe TRBD1 (6 bases). The CDR3 extends over 13 amino acids. Germline lookup yields CDR1 MDHEN and CDR2 SYDVKM. Trimming cost V 10 bases and J 6 bases, with 16 bases left between them. This CDR3 reads CATSRTAFNEQFF. CDR3 DNA sequence: TGTGCCACCTCCCGGACAGCATTCAATGAGCAGTTCTTC.

With regard to this clonotype: The junction and the germline gene differ at one end; a read error may be behind it. V and J are TRBV2 and TRBJ2-3, with D unresolved. The CDR3 has 14 amino acids. The germline gives CDR1 SNHLY, CDR2 FYNNEI. CDR3: CASSESLRTDTQYF. CDR3 DNA sequence: TGTGCCAGCAGTGAGTCGTTACGCACAGATACGCAATATTTT.

The chain is built from TRBV7-9 and TRBJ1-4, with TRBD1 as a possible D gene (5 bases). Trimming cost V 3 bases and J 13 bases, with 12 bases left between them. CDR1 is SEHNR and CDR2 is FQNEAQ in the germline V gene (reference sequence). The CDR3 sequence is 12 residues long. The CDR3 here is CASSFSGDGLFF. The CDR3 bases are TGTGCCAGCAGCTTCTCCGGGGACGGACTGTTTTTT.

This clonotype was recorded a few times. This rearrangement joins TRBV6-2 or TRBV6-3 to TRBJ2-7; no definite D call. CDR3 size: 15 residues. Germline V CDR1 and CDR2: MNHEY, SVGEGT. Trimming shortened V by 2 bases and J by 3 bases, and 14 bases separated the two germline ends. This chain's CDR3 is CASSYMTGRSYEQYF. The CDR3 DNA follows: TGTGCCAGCAGTTACATGACGGGCAGGAGCTACGAGCAGTACTTC.

This clonotype came up a few times. The DNA of the CDR3 is TGTGCCAGCAGATCGGGACTAGCCAAAAACATTCAGTACTTC. Residues: CASRSGLAKNIQYF. V gene TRBV6-4 combines with J gene TRBJ2-4; tentatively, D is TRBD2 (6 bases). Looked up from germline, CDR1 is MRHNA and CDR2 is SNTAGT. V lost 6 bases and J lost 0, with 9 bases in between. The CDR3 spans 14 residues.

The sample holds a few counts of this clonotype. V and J are TRBV6-1 and TRBJ2-5; 9 positions match TRBD1. The V gene's germline CDR1 is MNHNS and CDR2 SASEGT. V was clipped by 8 bases and J by 10 bases; unmatched bases: 11. This CDR3 has 13 amino acids. The CDR3 protein is CASSGGTGISQYF. CDR3 in DNA: TGTGCCAGCTCGGGCGGGACAGGGATCAGCCAGTACTTC.

The table lists this clonotype with a few counts. The chain links TRBV2 to TRBJ2-7; D is unresolved. The CDR3 has 11 residues. The germline V gene encodes CDR1 SNHLY and CDR2 FYNNEI. V lost 9 bases and J lost 4, with 10 bases in between. The CDR3 nucleotides are TGTGCCAGGGGTGGAGAATACGAGCAGTACTTC. Its protein is CARGGEYEQYF.

This clonotype was observed many times. V is TRBV7-9 and J is TRBJ2-7; the D is unclear. V lost 5 bases and J 5 bases, leaving 7 bases between the germline ends. Germline loops: CDR1 SEHNR, CDR2 FQNEAQ (reference sequence). This CDR3 contains 11 residues. The chain's CDR3 is CASSNIDEQYF. The CDR3 coding sequence is TGTGCCAGCAGCAACATAGACGAGCAGTACTTC.

CDR3 amino acids: CASSGTRAYNEQFF. The CDR3 bases are TGTGCCAGTAGCGGGACCCGGGCGTACAATGAGCAGTTCTTC. V gene TRBV19 combines with J gene TRBJ2-1; D could derive from TRBD1 or TRBD2 (5 bases each). This CDR3 spans 14 amino acids. The germline CDR1 and CDR2 sequences are LNHDA and SQIVND (reference sequence). V shed 6 bases and J shed 4 bases, with 13 bases lying between them. Using reference TRBV19 and TRBJ2-1 for the parts outside the CDR3, the full variable domain is DGGITQSPKYLFRKEGQNVTLSCEQNLNHDAMYWYRQDPGQGLRLIYYSQIVNDFQKGDIAEGYSVSREKKESFPLTVTSAQKNPTAFYLCASSGTRAYNEQFFGPGTRLTVL.

Many counts were recorded for this clonotype. This sequence joins TRBV9 and TRBJ2-1; 9 nucleotides agree with TRBD2. With V trimmed by 6 bases and J by 3 bases, 10 bases remained unmatched. The germline CDR1 and CDR2 sequences are SGDLS and YYNGEE. This CDR3 is 16 amino acids long. The CDR3 DNA reads TGTGCCAGCACCTCTCCACTAGCGGGCAACTACAATGAGCAGTTCTTC. Residues: CASTSPLAGNYNEQFF.

This clonotype was found many times. The rearrangement joins TRBV29-1 to TRBJ2-1; D unresolved. V lost 7 bases and J lost 6, with 10 bases in between. CDR1 and CDR2 (germline): SQVTM, ANQGSEA. The CDR3 is 11 amino acids. DNA for the CDR3: TGCAGCGCCTTAACCGGCAATGAGCAGTTCTTC. As protein: CSALTGNEQFF.

V and J are TRBV4-1 and TRBJ2-3; D gene uncertain. This CDR3 contains 16 residues. The V end was cut by 0 bases, the J end by 2 bases, with 12 bases between. In germline, CDR1 is MGHRA, CDR2 YSYEKL. CDR3 coding DNA: TGCGCCAGCAGCCAAGAGCCAGCCGAATACACAGATACGCAGTATTTT. Translating gives CASSQEPAEYTDTQYF.

This clonotype showed up just a few times. The CDR3, as DNA: TGTGCCGGGGAGTTGGGGACCGGGGAGCTGTTTTTT. The encoded protein is CAGELGTGELFF. The V gene is TRBV6-6, the J gene TRBJ2-2, with a possible D match to TRBD2 (5 bases). Germline V gene lookup returns CDR1 MNHNY and CDR2 SVGAGI (reference sequence). V dropped 11 bases and J dropped 5 bases, with 12 bases sitting between them. CDR3 length equals 12 residues.

J is TRBJ2-7 and V is TRBV20-1, with unresolved D. The CDR3 has 19 amino acids. Germline V gives CDR1 DFQATT, CDR2 SNEGSKA (reference sequence). V was cut by 1 base and J by 2 bases, with 27 bases left in between. The CDR3 DNA reads TGCAGTGCTAGAGGCGCCGCGCCTAACCAACCGTCGAACCCCTACGAGCAGTACTTC. Its protein is CSARGAAPNQPSNPYEQYF.

The rearrangement joins TRBV15 to TRBJ2-1; D may be TRBD1 or TRBD2 (5 bases each). The CDR3 is 16 amino acids. Trimming removed 0 bases from V and 6 bases from J, with 15 bases in between. Germline CDR1 and CDR2: LNHNV and YYDKDF (reference sequence). The chain's CDR3 is CATSRDEGWGSNEQFF. As DNA, the CDR3 is TGTGCCACCAGCAGAGATGAGGGGTGGGGTAGCAATGAGCAGTTCTTC.

This clonotype has ten or more counts. The chain recombines TRBV2 with TRBJ2-2; a possible D gene is TRBD1 (6 bases). The CDR3 extends over 13 amino acids. CDR1 and CDR2 (germline): SNHLY, FYNNEI. Trimming removed 10 bases from V and 1 base from J, with 10 bases in between. The CDR3 DNA is TGTGCCACCCAGGACAGGAACACCGGGGAGCTGTTTTTT. This codes for CATQDRNTGELFF.

This clonotype was counted ten times or more. The chain has TRBV9 and TRBJ2-3, with TRBD1 identical over 11 bases. With 2 bases clipped from V and 3 bases from J, the junction kept 2 bases outside the gene matches. The CDR3 is 15 amino acids. Germline-derived CDR1 and CDR2 are SGDLS and YYNGEE. The DNA of the CDR3 is TGTGCCAGCAGCGTCGGGACAGGGGGGACAGATACGCAGTATTTT. It translates to CASSVGTGGTDTQYF.

V and J are TRBV7-9 and TRBJ2-5; D ambiguous. The length of the CDR3 is 13 residues. The germline gives CDR1 SEHNR, CDR2 FQNEAQ (reference sequence). Trimming took off 3 bases at V and 5 bases at J, with 10 bases between the two ends. The CDR3 loop reads CASSFTMEETQYF. CDR3 sequence (DNA): TGTGCCAGCAGCTTTACTATGGAGGAGACCCAGTACTTC.

The chain recombines TRBV7-9 with TRBJ2-2; TRBD1 is a possible D gene (5 bases). Per germline, CDR1 SEHNR and CDR2 FQNEAQ (reference sequence). CDR3 length: 12 amino acids. The DNA for the CDR3 is TGTGCTAAAGGTGGGGCGACCGGGGAGCTGTTTTTT. Protein sequence: CAKGGATGELFF.

This clonotype was detected only a few times. This chain uses TRBV6-2 or TRBV6-3 with TRBJ2-7; D is uncertain. The CDR3 has 14 amino acids. The germline CDR1 and CDR2 sequences are MNHEY and SVGEGT. Deletions cut 7 bases from V and 7 bases from J, with 20 bases between. CDR3 DNA: TGTGCCAGCACCGAGCTCAGGAGCCCTGGTGAGCAGTACTTC. It specifies CASTELRSPGEQYF.

This clonotype appeared many times. The chain employs TRBV6-2 or TRBV6-3 and TRBJ2-1; D might be TRBD1 (6 bases). Germline loops: CDR1 MNHEY, CDR2 SVGEGT. The CDR3 contains 11 residues. The germline V and J ends were trimmed by 10 bases and 4 bases, with 8 bases remaining between them. The CDR3 region has the DNA TGTGCCATCAGGGGATACAATGAGCAGTTCTTC. This translates into CAIRGYNEQFF.

This clonotype was detected ten times or more. V is TRBV5-8 and J is TRBJ2-7; a possible D gene is TRBD1 (5 bases). In germline, CDR1 is SGHTS, CDR2 YDEGEE. The V end was cut by 1 base, the J end by 2 bases, with 7 bases between. This CDR3 has 13 residues. The CDR3 DNA reads TGTGCCAGCAGCTTGATAGGGGCCTACGAGCAGTACTTC. Residues: CASSLIGAYEQYF.

The chain has TRBV27 and TRBJ2-7, with D unresolved. Germline CDR1 reads MNHEY; CDR2 reads SMNVEV (reference sequence). Trimming shortened V by 8 bases and J by 9 bases, and 5 bases separated the two germline ends. There are 8 residues in the CDR3. The CDR3 DNA is TGTGCCAGCCCGGTGCAGTACTTC. It yields the protein CASPVQYF.